This TCR beta chain emerged from a study of control samples from healthy donors and cancer patients. Per germline, CDR1 GTSNPN and CDR2 SVGIG (reference sequence). Trimming cost V 2 bases and J 8 bases; bases outside gene matches: 8. The CDR3 consists of 13 residues. Data came from immunoSEQ multiplex PCR; TCRdb stores just in-frame clones and leaves some out. Found here are fewer than 90,000 clones, roughly 88% of them singletons; the top ten hold 4.5% to 6%. The rearrangement links TRBV30 to TRBJ1-2; TRBD1 matches at 7 bases. Sequenced: blood. The sequence derives from a woman aged 45-59 years in good health. The CDR3 bases are TGTGCCTGGAGTCGGAGGGGGCTAATCGGCTACACCTTC. It codes for CAWSRRGLIGYTF.